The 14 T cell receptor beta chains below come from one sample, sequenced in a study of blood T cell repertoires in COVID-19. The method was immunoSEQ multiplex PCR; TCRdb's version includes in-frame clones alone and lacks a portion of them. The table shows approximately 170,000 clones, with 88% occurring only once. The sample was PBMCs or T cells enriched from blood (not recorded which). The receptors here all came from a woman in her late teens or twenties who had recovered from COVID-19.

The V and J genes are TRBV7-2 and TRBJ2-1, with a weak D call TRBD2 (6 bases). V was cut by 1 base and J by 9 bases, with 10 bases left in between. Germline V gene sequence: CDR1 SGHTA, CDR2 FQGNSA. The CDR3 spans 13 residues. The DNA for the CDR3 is TGTGCCAGCAGCTTAGGGGGACTTGGTGAGCAGTTCTTC. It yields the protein CASSLGGLGEQFF.

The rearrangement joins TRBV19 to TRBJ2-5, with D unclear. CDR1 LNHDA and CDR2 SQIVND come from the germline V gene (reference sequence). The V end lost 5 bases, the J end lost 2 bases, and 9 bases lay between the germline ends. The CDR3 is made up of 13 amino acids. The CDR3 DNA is TGTGCCAGTAGTGGGCGTCTACAAGAGACCCAGTACTTC. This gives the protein CASSGRLQETQYF. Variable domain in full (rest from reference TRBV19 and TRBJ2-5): DGGITQSPKYLFRKEGQNVTLSCEQNLNHDAMYWYRQDPGQGLRLIYYSQIVNDFQKGDIAEGYSVSREKKESFPLTVTSAQKNPTAFYLCASSGRLQETQYFGPGTRLLVL.

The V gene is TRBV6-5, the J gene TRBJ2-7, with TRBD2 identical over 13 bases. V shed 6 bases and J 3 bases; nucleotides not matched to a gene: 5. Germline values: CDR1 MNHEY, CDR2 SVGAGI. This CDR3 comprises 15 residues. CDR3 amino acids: CASRTTSGGFYEQYF. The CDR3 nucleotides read TGTGCCAGCAGAACGACTAGCGGGGGGTTCTACGAGCAGTACTTC.

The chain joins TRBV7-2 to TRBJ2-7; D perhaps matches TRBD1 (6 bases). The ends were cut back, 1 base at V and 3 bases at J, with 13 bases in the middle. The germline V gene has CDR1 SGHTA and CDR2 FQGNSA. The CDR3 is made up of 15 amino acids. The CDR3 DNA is TGTGCCAGCAGCTTAGGGACAGCTCCCGTCTACGAGCAGTACTTC. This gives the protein CASSLGTAPVYEQYF.

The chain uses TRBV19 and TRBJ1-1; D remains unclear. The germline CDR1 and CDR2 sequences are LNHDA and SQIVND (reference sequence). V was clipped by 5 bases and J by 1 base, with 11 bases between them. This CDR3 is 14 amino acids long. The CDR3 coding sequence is TGTGCCAGTAGTTACAGCCGGGGGAACACTGAAGCTTTCTTT. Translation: CASSYSRGNTEAFF.

CDR3 in DNA: TGTGCCAGCAGTTTGACTAGCACAGATACGCAGTATTTT. Translation gives CASSLTSTDTQYF. The gene calls are TRBV28 and TRBJ2-3, with D unclear. Trimming took off 3 bases at V and 0 bases at J, with 4 bases between the two ends. There are 13 residues in the CDR3. The V gene's germline CDR1 is MDHEN and CDR2 SYDVKM.

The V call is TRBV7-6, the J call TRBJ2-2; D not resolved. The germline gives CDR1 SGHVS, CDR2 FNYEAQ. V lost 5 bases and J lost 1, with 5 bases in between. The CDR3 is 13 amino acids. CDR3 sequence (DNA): TGTGCCAGCAGCCAACAGAACACCGGGGAGCTGTTTTTT. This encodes CASSQQNTGELFF.

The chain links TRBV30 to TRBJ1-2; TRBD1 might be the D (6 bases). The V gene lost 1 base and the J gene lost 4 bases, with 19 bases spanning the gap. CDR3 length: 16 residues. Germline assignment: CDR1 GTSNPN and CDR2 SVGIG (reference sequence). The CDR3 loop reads CAWSDGGGGSFYGYTF. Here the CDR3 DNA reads TGTGCCTGGAGTGACGGGGGCGGGGGCTCCTTCTATGGCTACACCTTC.

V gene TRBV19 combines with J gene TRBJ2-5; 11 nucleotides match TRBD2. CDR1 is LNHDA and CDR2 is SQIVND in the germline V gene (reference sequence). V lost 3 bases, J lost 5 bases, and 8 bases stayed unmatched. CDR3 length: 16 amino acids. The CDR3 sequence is CASSILAGGPQETQYF. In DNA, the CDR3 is TGTGCCAGTAGTATTTTAGCGGGGGGGCCTCAGGAGACCCAGTACTTC.

In DNA, the CDR3 is TGTGCCAGCTCCCAGGGCGCAGGAAATGAAAAACTGTTTTTT. This translates into CASSQGAGNEKLFF. The chain employs TRBV6-6 and TRBJ1-4; maybe TRBD1 (5 bases). Trimming took off 8 bases at V and 5 bases at J, with 15 bases between the two ends. The V gene's germline CDR1 is MNHNY and CDR2 SVGAGI (reference sequence). This CDR3 has 14 residues.

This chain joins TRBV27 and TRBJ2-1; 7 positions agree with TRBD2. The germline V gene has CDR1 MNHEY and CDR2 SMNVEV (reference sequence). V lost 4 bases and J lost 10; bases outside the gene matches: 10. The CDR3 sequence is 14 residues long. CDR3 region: CASSSPSGNPEQFF. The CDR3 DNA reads TGTGCCAGCAGTTCCCCGAGCGGGAATCCCGAGCAGTTCTTC.

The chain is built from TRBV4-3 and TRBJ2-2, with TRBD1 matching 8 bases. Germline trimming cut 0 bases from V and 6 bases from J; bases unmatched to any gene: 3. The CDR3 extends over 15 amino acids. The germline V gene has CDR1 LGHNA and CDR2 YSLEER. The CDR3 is CASSQDPGGSGELFF. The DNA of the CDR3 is TGCGCCAGCAGCCAAGATCCAGGGGGCTCCGGGGAGCTGTTTTTT.

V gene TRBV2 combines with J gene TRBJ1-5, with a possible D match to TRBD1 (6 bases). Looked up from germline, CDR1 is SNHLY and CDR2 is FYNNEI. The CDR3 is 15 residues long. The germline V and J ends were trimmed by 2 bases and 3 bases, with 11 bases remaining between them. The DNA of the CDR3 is TGTGCCAGCAGTGAATGGGGGACATACAATCAGCCCCAGCATTTT. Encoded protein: CASSEWGTYNQPQHF.

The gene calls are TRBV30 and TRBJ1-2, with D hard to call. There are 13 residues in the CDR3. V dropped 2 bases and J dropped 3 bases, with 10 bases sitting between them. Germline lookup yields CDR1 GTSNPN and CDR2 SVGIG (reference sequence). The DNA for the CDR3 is TGTGCCTGGAGTATGACTGCGGACTATGGCTACACCTTC. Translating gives CAWSMTADYGYTF.